This T cell receptor beta chain was retrieved from a study of neurological immune-mediated disorders. Over 170 million TCR-beta sequences from 15-18 subjects came out of each sequencing run. TCRdb re-analysed the 5' RACE reads in MiXCR, keeping a single row per CDR3 protein. The sample has about 14,000 distinct CDR3 sequences; less than 15% are singletons. CDR1 MNHNS and CDR2 SASEGT come from the germline V gene. V lost 10 bases to trimming and J lost 4 bases; unmatched junction nucleotides: 9. The CDR3 contains 13 residues. The sample consisted of CD8+ T cells from blood. The chain has TRBV6-1 and TRBJ1-1, with TRBD1 matching 7 bases. The sequence was obtained from a female donor with HTLV-1-associated myelopathy (HAM/TSP). CDR3: CATRTGVSTEAFF. In DNA form, the CDR3 reads TGTGCCACCCGGACAGGTGTGAGCACTGAAGCTTTCTTT.